This paragraph reports one TCR beta chain. This CDR3 comprises 14 residues. V lost 5 bases to trimming and J lost 2 bases; unmatched junction nucleotides: 5. The germline gives CDR1 SGHRS, CDR2 YFSETQ. Here immunoSEQ multiplex PCR was the method, and the copy in TCRdb shows in-frame clones only, minus some. Among tens of thousands of clones listed, 65% to 90% were seen once. These data come from a study of OX40 agonist ivuxolimab in advanced cancers. In the study overall: At doses from 0.01 to 10 mg/kg, patients were given intravenous ivuxolimab every 2 weeks. Cancers in dose escalation were hepatocellular, melanoma, renal cell and head and neck.

Blood samples were obtained at baseline, cycle 4 day 1, and cycle 7 day 1. V gene TRBV5-1 combines with J gene TRBJ2-3; 7 nucleotides line up with TRBD1. This TCR was sampled from an adult with an advanced solid tumor such as melanoma, head and neck, liver or kidney cancer. The sequenced sample was CD4+ or CD8+ T cells sorted from blood, obtained in a trial of the OX40 agonist ivuxolimab. The CDR3 nucleotides read TGCGCCAGCAGTCGGGACAGCTACACAGATACGCAGTATTTT. It yields the protein CASSRDSYTDTQYF. Full variable domain (missing parts from reference TRBV5-1 and TRBJ2-3): KAGVTQTPRYLIKTRGQQVTLSCSPISGHRSVSWYQQTPGQGLQFLFEYFSETQRNKGNFPGRFSGRQFSNSRSEMNVSTLELGDSALYLCASSRDSYTDTQYFGPGTRLTVL.